This TCR beta chain was captured by sequencing in a study of identical twins. General study results and limits: Excess twin sharing in beta out-of-frame sequences was weaker. Invariant cells of the MAIT and iNKT types might have partly distorted the zero-insertion analyses.

TCRdb reprocessed the 5' RACE reads with MiXCR, giving one entry per CDR3 protein. This sample has 420,000 or so distinct CDR3 sequences; approximately 17% occur once, and the top ten carry 9% to 15%. The CDR3 sequence is 16 residues long. The germline V gene has CDR1 DFQATT and CDR2 SNEGSKA (reference sequence). The V end was cut by 3 bases, the J end by 1 base, with 16 bases between. This clonotype was seen only a few times. Antigen unknown. The donors were all healthy and Caucasian. This receptor was taken from a man aged 50 to 59 in good health. Sample: naive T cells sorted from blood. The rearrangement joins TRBV20-1 to TRBJ1-5, with D perhaps TRBD1 (5 bases). CDR3 region: CSARPAGLLSNQPQHF. DNA of the CDR3: TGCAGTGCTAGGCCGGCAGGGCTGTTGAGCAATCAGCCCCAGCATTTT.